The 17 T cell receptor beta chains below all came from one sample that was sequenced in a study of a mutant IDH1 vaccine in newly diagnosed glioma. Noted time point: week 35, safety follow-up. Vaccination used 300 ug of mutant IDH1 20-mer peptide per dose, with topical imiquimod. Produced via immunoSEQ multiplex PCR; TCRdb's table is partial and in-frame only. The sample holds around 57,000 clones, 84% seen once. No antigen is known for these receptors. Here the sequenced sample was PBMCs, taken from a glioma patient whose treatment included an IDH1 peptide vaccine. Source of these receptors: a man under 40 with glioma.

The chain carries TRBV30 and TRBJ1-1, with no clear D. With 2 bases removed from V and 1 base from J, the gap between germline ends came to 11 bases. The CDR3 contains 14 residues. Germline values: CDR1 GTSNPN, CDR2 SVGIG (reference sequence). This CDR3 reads CAWSPRRPNTEAFF. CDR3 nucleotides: TGTGCCTGGAGTCCCCGCCGTCCGAACACTGAAGCTTTCTTT. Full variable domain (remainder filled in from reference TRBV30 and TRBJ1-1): SQTIHQWPATLVQPVGSPLSLECTVEGTSNPNLYWYRQAAGRGLQLLFYSVGIGQISSEVPQNLSASRPQDRQFILSSKKLLLSDSGFYLCAWSPRRPNTEAFFGQGTRLTVV.

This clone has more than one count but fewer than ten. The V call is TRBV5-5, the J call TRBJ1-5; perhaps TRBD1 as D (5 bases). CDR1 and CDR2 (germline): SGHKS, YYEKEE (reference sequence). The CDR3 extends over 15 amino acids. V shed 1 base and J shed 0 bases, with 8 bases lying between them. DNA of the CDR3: TGTGCCAGCAGCTTGAGACAGTATAGCAATCAGCCCCAGCATTTT. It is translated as CASSLRQYSNQPQHF.

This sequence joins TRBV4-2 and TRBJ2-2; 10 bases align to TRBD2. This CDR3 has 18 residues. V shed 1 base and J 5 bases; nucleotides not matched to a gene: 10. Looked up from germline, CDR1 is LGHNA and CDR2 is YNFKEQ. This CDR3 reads CASSQVEAGGPETGELFF. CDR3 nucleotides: TGTGCCAGCAGCCAAGTTGAAGCGGGGGGGCCGGAAACCGGGGAGCTGTTTTTT.

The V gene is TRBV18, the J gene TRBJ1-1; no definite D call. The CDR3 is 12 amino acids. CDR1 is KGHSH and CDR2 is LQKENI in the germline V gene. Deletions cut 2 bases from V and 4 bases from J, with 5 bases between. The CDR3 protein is CASSPGVTEAFF. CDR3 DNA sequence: TGTGCCAGCTCACCAGGGGTCACTGAAGCTTTCTTT.

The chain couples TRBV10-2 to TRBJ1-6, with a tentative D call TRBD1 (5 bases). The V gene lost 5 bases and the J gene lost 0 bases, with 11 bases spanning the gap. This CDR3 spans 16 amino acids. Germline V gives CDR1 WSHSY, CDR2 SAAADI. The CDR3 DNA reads TGCGCCAGCAGTCTTAGGGGAGACTCCTATAATTCACCCCTCCACTTT. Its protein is CASSLRGDSYNSPLHF.

DNA of the CDR3: TGTGCCAGCAGTCTCAATGACAGGGGAAACTATGGCTACACCTTC. This gives the protein CASSLNDRGNYGYTF. The V gene is TRBV5-4, the J gene TRBJ1-2, with 8 bases fitting TRBD1. Per the germline V gene, CDR1 is SGHNT and CDR2 is YYREEE (reference sequence). This CDR3 contains 15 residues. Trimming at V came to 5 bases and at J to 2 bases, leaving 8 bases not matched to a gene.

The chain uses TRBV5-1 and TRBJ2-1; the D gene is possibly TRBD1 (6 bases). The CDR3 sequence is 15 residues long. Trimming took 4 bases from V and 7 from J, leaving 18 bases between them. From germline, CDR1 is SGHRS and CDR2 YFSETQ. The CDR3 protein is CASSPRGSVGNEQFF. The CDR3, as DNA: TGCGCCAGCAGCCCCAGGGGCTCCGTCGGGAATGAGCAGTTCTTC.

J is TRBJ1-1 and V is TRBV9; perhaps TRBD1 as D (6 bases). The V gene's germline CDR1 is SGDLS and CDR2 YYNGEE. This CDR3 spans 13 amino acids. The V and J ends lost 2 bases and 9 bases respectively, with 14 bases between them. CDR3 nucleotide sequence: TGTGCCAGCAGCGTGCGGGACACTTCCCAAGCTTTCTTT. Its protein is CASSVRDTSQAFF. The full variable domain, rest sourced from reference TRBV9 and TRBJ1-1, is DSGVTQTPKHLITATGQRVTLRCSPRSGDLSVYWYQQSLDQGLQFLIQYYNGEERAKGNILERFSAQQFPDLHSELNLSSLELGDSALYFCASSVRDTSQAFFGQGTRLTVV.

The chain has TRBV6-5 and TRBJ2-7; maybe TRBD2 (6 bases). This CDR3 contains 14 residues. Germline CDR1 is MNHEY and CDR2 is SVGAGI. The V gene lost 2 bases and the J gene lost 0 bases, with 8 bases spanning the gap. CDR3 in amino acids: CASSYRGSSYEQYF. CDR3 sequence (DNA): TGTGCCAGCAGTTACCGGGGGAGCTCCTACGAGCAGTACTTC.

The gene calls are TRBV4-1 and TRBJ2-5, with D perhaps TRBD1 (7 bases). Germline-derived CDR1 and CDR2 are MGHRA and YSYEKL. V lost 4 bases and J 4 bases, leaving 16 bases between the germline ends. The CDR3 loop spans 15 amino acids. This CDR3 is CASSRGGGGGETQYF. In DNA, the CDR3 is TGCGCCAGCAGCCGGGGCGGAGGGGGCGGAGAGACCCAGTACTTC.

DNA of the CDR3: TGTGCCAGCAGCCCGGCGGCCAGGGCTGATGAAAAACTGTTTTTT. It yields the protein CASSPAARADEKLFF. V usage is TRBV4-2 and J usage is TRBJ1-4; a weak D match, TRBD1 (5 bases). Germline CDR1 reads LGHNA; CDR2 reads YNFKEQ. V was pared by 4 bases and J by 6 bases, with 15 bases between. CDR3 length: 15 amino acids.

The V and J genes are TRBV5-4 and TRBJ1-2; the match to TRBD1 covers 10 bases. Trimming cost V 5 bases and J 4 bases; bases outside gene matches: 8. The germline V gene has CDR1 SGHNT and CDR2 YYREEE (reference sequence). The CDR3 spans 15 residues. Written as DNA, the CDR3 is TGTGCCAGCAGACCCGGACAGGGGGTTACCTATGGCTACACCTTC. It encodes CASRPGQGVTYGYTF.

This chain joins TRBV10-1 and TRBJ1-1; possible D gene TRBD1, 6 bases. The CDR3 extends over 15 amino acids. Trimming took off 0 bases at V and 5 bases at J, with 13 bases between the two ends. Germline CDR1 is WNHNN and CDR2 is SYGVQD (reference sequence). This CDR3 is CASSESGQGYTEAFF. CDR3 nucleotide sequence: TGCGCCAGCAGTGAGTCGGGTCAGGGGTATACTGAAGCTTTCTTT.

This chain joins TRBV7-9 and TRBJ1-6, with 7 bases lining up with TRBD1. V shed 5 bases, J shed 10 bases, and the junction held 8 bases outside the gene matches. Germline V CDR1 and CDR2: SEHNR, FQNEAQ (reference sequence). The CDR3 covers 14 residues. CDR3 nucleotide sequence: TGTGCCAGCAGCGACAGGGAGTGGGAATCACCCCTCCACTTT. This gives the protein CASSDREWESPLHF.

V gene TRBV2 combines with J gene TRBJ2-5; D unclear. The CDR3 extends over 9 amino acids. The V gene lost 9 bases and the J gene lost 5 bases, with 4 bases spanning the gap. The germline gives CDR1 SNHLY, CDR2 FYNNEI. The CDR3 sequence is CARGETQYF. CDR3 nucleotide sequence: TGTGCCAGGGGTGAGACCCAGTACTTC. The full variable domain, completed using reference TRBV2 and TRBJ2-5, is EPEVTQTPSHQVTQMGQEVILRCVPISNHLYFYWYRQILGQKVEFLVSFYNNEISEKSEIFDDQFSVERPDGSNFTLKIRSTKLEDSAMYFCARGETQYFGPGTRLLVL.

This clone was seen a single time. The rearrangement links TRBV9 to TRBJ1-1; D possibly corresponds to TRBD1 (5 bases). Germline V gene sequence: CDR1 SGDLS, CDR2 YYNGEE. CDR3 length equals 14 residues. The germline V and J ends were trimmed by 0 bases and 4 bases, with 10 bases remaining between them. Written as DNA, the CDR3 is TGTGCCAGCAGCGTAGTTAAAGGGGCCACTGAAGCTTTCTTT. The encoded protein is CASSVVKGATEAFF.

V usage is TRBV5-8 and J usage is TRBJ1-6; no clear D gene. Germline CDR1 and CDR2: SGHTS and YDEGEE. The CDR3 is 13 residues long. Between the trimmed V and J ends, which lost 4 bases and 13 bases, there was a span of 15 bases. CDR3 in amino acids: CASSNRLIDPLHF. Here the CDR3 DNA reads TGTGCCAGCAGCAACCGCCTAATTGATCCCCTCCACTTT.